Below are 30 T cell receptor beta chains sequenced from a single sample in a study of blood T cell repertoires in COVID-19. Clones were sequenced by immunoSEQ multiplex PCR, and TCRdb holds only the in-frame ones, with some missing. The sample shows some 230,000 clones, around 81% of them seen only once. The sequenced sample was peripheral blood. The source is a woman aged 25-40 years who had recovered from COVID-19.

The chain employs TRBV2 and TRBJ1-1; D not certain. Germline V CDR1 and CDR2: SNHLY, FYNNEI. Trimming removed 5 bases at V and 1 base at J, with 17 bases between. The CDR3 is made up of 16 amino acids. The CDR3 DNA reads TGTGCCAGCAGTACCCACCCGACACCTACGAACACTGAAGCTTTCTTT. Translated, it gives CASSTHPTPTNTEAFF. Variable domain in full (rest from reference TRBV2 and TRBJ1-1): EPEVTQTPSHQVTQMGQEVILRCVPISNHLYFYWYRQILGQKVEFLVSFYNNEISEKSEIFDDQFSVERPDGSNFTLKIRSTKLEDSAMYFCASSTHPTPTNTEAFFGQGTRLTVV.

The chain links TRBV28 to TRBJ2-1; 10 nucleotides line up with TRBD2. The CDR3 contains 19 residues. With 6 bases clipped from V and 10 bases from J, the junction kept 24 bases outside the gene matches. The germline V gene encodes CDR1 MDHEN and CDR2 SYDVKM. CDR3 residues: CASRIRGVLGAGGPEEQFF. The DNA for the CDR3 is TGTGCCAGCAGAATCCGGGGGGTCTTGGGAGCGGGAGGGCCAGAGGAGCAGTTCTTC.

V gene TRBV29-1 combines with J gene TRBJ1-1; TRBD1 matches 9 bases. The J segment lost 4 bases and the V segment lost 2 bases, leaving 8 bases of the junction unmatched. The CDR3 loop spans 15 amino acids. Germline assignment: CDR1 SQVTM and CDR2 ANQGSEA. CDR3 region: CSVEPGQGRSTEAFF. As DNA, the CDR3 is TGCAGCGTTGAACCGGGACAGGGAAGGAGCACTGAAGCTTTCTTT.

The chain couples TRBV28 to TRBJ1-4; a possible D gene is TRBD1 (5 bases). V shed 2 bases and J shed 8 bases, with 18 bases lying between them. The CDR3 is made up of 16 amino acids. CDR1 MDHEN and CDR2 SYDVKM come from the germline V gene. CDR3 protein: CASSLIGQGSDEKLFF. The CDR3 DNA reads TGTGCCAGCAGTTTAATAGGGCAGGGATCAGACGAAAAACTGTTTTTT.

A few counts support this clone. The rearrangement uses TRBV15 and TRBJ1-5; 11 nucleotides line up with TRBD1. The CDR3 sequence is 13 residues long. Germline CDR1 and CDR2: LNHNV and YYDKDF (reference sequence). The V segment lost 10 bases and the J segment 6 bases; nucleotides outside the gene matches: 5. The CDR3 region is CAIGTGGGQPQHF. Written as DNA, the CDR3 is TGTGCCATCGGGACAGGGGGAGGTCAGCCCCAGCATTTT.

V is TRBV24-1 and J is TRBJ2-7; D possibly corresponds to TRBD1 (5 bases). The CDR3 is 12 amino acids. The germline CDR1 and CDR2 sequences are KGHDR and SFDVKD. The V end was cut by 1 base, the J end by 6 bases, with 6 bases between. DNA of the CDR3: TGTGCCACCAGTGATTTAGGGGTCGAGCAGTACTTC. Its protein product is CATSDLGVEQYF.

The V gene is TRBV4-2, the J gene TRBJ1-1; D is undetermined. CDR3 length equals 16 residues. V lost 0 bases, J lost 5 bases, and 16 bases lay in between. Per the germline V gene, CDR1 is LGHNA and CDR2 is YNFKEQ. The CDR3 nucleotides are TGTGCCAGCAGCCAAGAGGGTGGAGGGATCGGTACTGAAGCTTTCTTT. Encoded protein: CASSQEGGGIGTEAFF.

The chain employs TRBV7-3 and TRBJ2-2; TRBD2 matches 7 bases. This CDR3 is 17 amino acids long. Germline CDR1 reads SGHTA; CDR2 reads FQGTGA. Unmatched junction bases numbered 14, after V lost 5 bases and J lost 5 bases. CDR3 coding DNA: TGTGCCAGCAGCCCCGAATGGGGCGGGAGTACGACCGGGGAGCTGTTTTTT. Amino acids: CASSPEWGGSTTGELFF.

This clone was recorded a few times. The V and J genes are TRBV6-6 and TRBJ2-7; D remains unclear. The CDR3 extends over 12 amino acids. Germline lookup yields CDR1 MNHNY and CDR2 SVGAGI (reference sequence). Trimming left V 11 bases short and J 2 bases short, with 13 bases between. The CDR3 bases are TGTGCCGCCAGAGGCGGTACCTACGAGCAGTACTTC. Translation gives CAARGGTYEQYF.

This rearrangement joins TRBV3-1 (or the pseudogene TRBV3-2) to TRBJ2-1; 8 bases fit TRBD1. There are 14 residues in the CDR3. Losses at the gene ends were 6 bases for V and 7 bases for J; bases not matched to a gene: 8. The germline CDR1 and CDR2 sequences are LGHDT and YNNKEL (reference sequence). The DNA for the CDR3 is TGTGCCAGCAGGACAACAGGGGGGAAGAATGAGCAGTTCTTC. Translation gives CASRTTGGKNEQFF.

This chain connects TRBV28 to TRBJ2-7; the D gene is possibly TRBD2 (6 bases). The CDR3 sequence is 14 residues long. Trimming left V 5 bases short and J 0 bases short, with 11 bases between. The V gene's germline CDR1 is MDHEN and CDR2 SYDVKM. CDR3 loop: CASSPGTLSYEQYF. The CDR3 nucleotides are TGTGCCAGCAGTCCCGGGACTCTCTCCTACGAGCAGTACTTC.

This clone was counted a few times. The chain carries TRBV4-2 and TRBJ2-2, with 9 nucleotides matching TRBD1. The CDR3 is made up of 15 amino acids. V shed 4 bases and J 6 bases; nucleotides not matched to a gene: 6. From germline, CDR1 is LGHNA and CDR2 YNFKEQ. DNA for the CDR3: TGTGCCAGCAGCCCACGGACAGGGGAGGCCGGGGAGCTGTTTTTT. Protein product: CASSPRTGEAGELFF.

The chain employs TRBV19 and TRBJ2-7; D is undetermined. Trimming took off 3 bases at V and 3 bases at J, with 9 bases between the two ends. CDR3 length equals 13 residues. The germline V gene has CDR1 LNHDA and CDR2 SQIVND (reference sequence). CDR3: CASSMALNYEQYF. CDR3 in DNA: TGTGCCAGTAGTATGGCCCTTAACTACGAGCAGTACTTC.

V usage is TRBV6-6 and J usage is TRBJ2-3; 12 nucleotides line up with TRBD2. Germline V gene sequence: CDR1 MNHNY, CDR2 SVGAGI (reference sequence). With 5 bases clipped from V and 1 base from J, the junction kept 4 bases outside the gene matches. The CDR3 covers 16 residues. DNA for the CDR3: TGTGCCAGCAGTCGACTAGCGGGAGAGGGCACAGATACGCAGTATTTT. Its protein product is CASSRLAGEGTDTQYF.

This chain links TRBV24-1 with TRBJ2-1; 7 nucleotides match TRBD1. The CDR3 is 17 residues long. Trimming took 0 bases from V and 2 from J; bases not matched to a gene: 6. From germline, CDR1 is KGHDR and CDR2 SFDVKD. This CDR3 reads CATSDLPGGYPYNEQFF. In DNA, the CDR3 is TGTGCCACCAGTGATTTGCCAGGGGGTTATCCCTACAATGAGCAGTTCTTC.

V and J are TRBV15 and TRBJ2-2; 7 bases are a match to TRBD2. The CDR3 contains 17 residues. The germline V gene encodes CDR1 LNHNV and CDR2 YYDKDF (reference sequence). J was trimmed by 1 base and V by 3 bases; bases with no gene match: 8. The chain's CDR3 is CATSSSWLAVNTGELFF. The CDR3 DNA follows: TGTGCCACCAGCAGTAGCTGGCTAGCGGTGAACACCGGGGAGCTGTTTTTT.

This clone has only a few counts. This chain uses TRBV9 with TRBJ1-1, with D possibly being TRBD1 (6 bases). V was trimmed by 0 bases and J by 4 bases, leaving 10 bases between them. The CDR3 contains 14 residues. The germline gives CDR1 SGDLS, CDR2 YYNGEE. Written as DNA, the CDR3 is TGTGCCAGCAGCGTAGATGGGGGCAGCACTGAAGCTTTCTTT. It specifies CASSVDGGSTEAFF.

This chain links TRBV9 with TRBJ1-1, with TRBD1 as a possible D gene (5 bases). The V and J ends lost 4 bases and 4 bases respectively, with 17 bases between them. CDR3 length: 15 residues. Per the germline V gene, CDR1 is SGDLS and CDR2 is YYNGEE. The CDR3 loop is CASSPSSRGFTEAFF. CDR3 coding DNA: TGTGCCAGCAGCCCATCCTCAAGGGGATTCACTGAAGCTTTCTTT.

CDR3 sequence reads: CATSSYTDTQYF. CDR3 coding DNA: TGTGCCACCAGCAGTTACACAGATACGCAGTATTTT. The chain uses TRBV15 and TRBJ2-3; D gene unclear. Germline CDR1 and CDR2: LNHNV and YYDKDF (reference sequence). V lost 3 bases and J 2 bases, leaving 3 bases between the germline ends. CDR3 length: 12 amino acids.

The rearrangement joins TRBV6-4 to TRBJ2-3, with D perhaps matching TRBD2 (5 bases). V dropped 6 bases and J dropped 1 base, with 26 bases sitting between them. Germline CDR1 reads MRHNA; CDR2 reads SNTAGT. This CDR3 contains 19 residues. The CDR3: CASRAEAGEENPRTDTQYF. CDR3 nucleotides: TGTGCCAGCAGAGCCGAGGCGGGTGAGGAGAACCCTCGCACAGATACGCAGTATTTT.

The chain joins TRBV27 to TRBJ2-2, with D maybe TRBD1 (6 bases). With 1 base removed from V and 2 bases from J, the gap between germline ends came to 11 bases. The CDR3 extends over 16 amino acids. Germline V gene lookup returns CDR1 MNHEY and CDR2 SMNVEV (reference sequence). CDR3 sequence reads: CASSLLGGRNTGELFF. The CDR3 bases are TGTGCCAGCAGTTTATTAGGGGGACGAAACACCGGGGAGCTGTTTTTT.

The chain is built from TRBV5-1 and TRBJ2-7; 10 bases are shared with TRBD2. This CDR3 has 15 residues. CDR1 is SGHRS, CDR2 YFSETQ, per germline. After removal of 2 bases from V and 5 bases from J, the junction contained 7 bases not matched to a gene. The DNA of the CDR3 is TGCGCCAGCAGCTTAAGGCTAGCGGGAGAAAACGAGCAGTACTTC. This encodes CASSLRLAGENEQYF.

This chain links TRBV18 with TRBJ1-1; D perhaps matches TRBD1 (5 bases). Germline V gene sequence: CDR1 KGHSH, CDR2 LQKENI. The CDR3 consists of 15 residues. V was clipped by 1 base and J by 2 bases, with 11 bases between them. The CDR3 DNA follows: TGTGCCAGCTCACCACTTCCCAGGGTCAACACTGAAGCTTTCTTT. The encoded protein is CASSPLPRVNTEAFF.

This clone was detected only a few times. V gene TRBV13 combines with J gene TRBJ1-1; D possibly corresponds to TRBD1 (6 bases). Germline V gives CDR1 PRHDT, CDR2 FYEKMQ (reference sequence). The V gene lost 5 bases and the J gene lost 1 base, with 11 bases spanning the gap. The CDR3 consists of 14 residues. The CDR3 nucleotides read TGTGCCAGCAGCCCCGGACAGCAGAACACTGAAGCTTTCTTT. Translated: CASSPGQQNTEAFF.

This chain connects TRBV28 to TRBJ2-5, with TRBD1 identical over 9 bases. The V and J ends lost 1 base and 3 bases, in that order; junction bases with no gene match: 9. The CDR3 contains 17 residues. The germline gives CDR1 MDHEN, CDR2 SYDVKM. Written as DNA, the CDR3 is TGTGCCAGCAGTTTATCGCCCTCCGGGACAGGGAAAGAGACCCAGTACTTC. Residues: CASSLSPSGTGKETQYF. Together with reference TRBV28 and TRBJ2-5, the CDR3 gives the full variable domain: DVKVTQSSRYLVKRTGEKVFLECVQDMDHENMFWYRQDPGLGLRLIYFSYDVKMKEKGDIPEGYSVSREKKERFSLILESASTNQTSMYLCASSLSPSGTGKETQYFGPGTRLLVL.

The gene calls are TRBV10-3 and TRBJ1-1, with D perhaps matching TRBD1 (5 bases). The CDR3 covers 16 residues. The germline V gene has CDR1 ENHRY and CDR2 SYGVKD. Trimming shortened V by 6 bases and J by 4 bases, and 21 bases separated the two germline ends. This CDR3 is CAIRDSGWGGTTEAFF. In DNA form, the CDR3 reads TGTGCCATCAGGGATTCCGGATGGGGAGGGACCACTGAAGCTTTCTTT.

With regard to this clone: This sample includes further DNA sequences coding for the same CDR3. The CDR3 DNA follows: TGTGCCAGTGGGAGGGGGAACTATGGCTACACCTTC. It yields the protein CASGRGNYGYTF. The chain is built from TRBV3-1 (or the pseudogene TRBV3-2) and TRBJ1-2; weak D call: TRBD1 (6 bases). Germline V lookup: CDR1 LGHDT, CDR2 YNNKEL (reference sequence). The CDR3 loop spans 12 amino acids. Trimming cost V 9 bases and J 2 bases, with 10 bases left between them.

The chain employs TRBV6-5 and TRBJ2-1; weak D call: TRBD1 (5 bases). With 8 bases removed from V and 5 bases from J, the gap between germline ends came to 16 bases. This CDR3 region has 14 residues. Germline V gives CDR1 MNHEY, CDR2 SVGAGI. The CDR3 loop reads CASSQAVLNNEQFF. Written as DNA, the CDR3 is TGTGCCAGCTCACAGGCCGTTCTCAACAATGAGCAGTTCTTC.

The V and J genes are TRBV27 and TRBJ2-5; TRBD2 matches 8 bases. CDR3 size: 14 residues. CDR1 MNHEY and CDR2 SMNVEV come from the germline V gene (reference sequence). Losses at the gene ends were 2 bases for V and 4 bases for J; bases not matched to a gene: 3. CDR3 DNA: TGTGCCAGCAGTTTAGAACTAGCGGCAGAGACCCAGTACTTC. It translates to CASSLELAAETQYF.

The chain has TRBV7-2 and TRBJ2-5, with 10 nucleotides matching TRBD1. This CDR3 comprises 16 residues. Germline trimming cut 4 bases from V and 5 bases from J; bases unmatched to any gene: 10. Germline values: CDR1 SGHTA, CDR2 FQGNSA. The CDR3 region is CASSYQAGTGEETQYF. Here the CDR3 DNA reads TGTGCCAGCAGCTACCAGGCCGGGACAGGGGAGGAGACCCAGTACTTC.